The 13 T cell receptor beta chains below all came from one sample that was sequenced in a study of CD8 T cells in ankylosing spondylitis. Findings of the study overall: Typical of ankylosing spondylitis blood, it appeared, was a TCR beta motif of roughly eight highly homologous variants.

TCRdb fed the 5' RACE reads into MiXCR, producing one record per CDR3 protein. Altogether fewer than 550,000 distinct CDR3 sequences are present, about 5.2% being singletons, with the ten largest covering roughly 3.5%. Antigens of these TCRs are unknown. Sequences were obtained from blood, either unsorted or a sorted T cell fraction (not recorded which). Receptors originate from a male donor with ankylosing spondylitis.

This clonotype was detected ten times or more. The CDR3 protein is CSATGTGVKNTEAFF. In nucleotides, the CDR3 is TGCAGTGCAACCGGGACAGGGGTAAAGAACACTGAAGCTTTCTTT. The rearrangement joins TRBV20-1 to TRBJ1-1, with 10 bases fitting TRBD1. The CDR3 is 15 residues long. J gave up 1 base and V 6 bases, and 8 bases lay outside the gene matches. Germline values: CDR1 DFQATT, CDR2 SNEGSKA (reference sequence).

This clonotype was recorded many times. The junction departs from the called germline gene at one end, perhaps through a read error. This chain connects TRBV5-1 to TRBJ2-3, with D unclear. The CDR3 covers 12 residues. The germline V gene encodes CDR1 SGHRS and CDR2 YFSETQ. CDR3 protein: CASSTSTDTQYF. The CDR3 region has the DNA TGTGCCAGCTCTACTAGCACAGATACGCAGTATTTT.

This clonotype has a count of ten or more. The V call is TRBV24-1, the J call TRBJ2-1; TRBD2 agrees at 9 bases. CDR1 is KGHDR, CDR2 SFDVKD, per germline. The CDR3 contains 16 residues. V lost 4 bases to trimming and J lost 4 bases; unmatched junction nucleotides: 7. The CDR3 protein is CATSESLAGKYNEQFF. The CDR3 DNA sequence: TGTGCCACCAGTGAGTCTCTAGCGGGAAAATACAATGAGCAGTTCTTC.

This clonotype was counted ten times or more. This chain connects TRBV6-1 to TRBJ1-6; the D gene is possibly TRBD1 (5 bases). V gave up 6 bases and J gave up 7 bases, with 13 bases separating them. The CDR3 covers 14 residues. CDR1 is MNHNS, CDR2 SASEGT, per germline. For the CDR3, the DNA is TGTGCCAGCAGGGACAATTTGGGGAATTCACCCCTCCACTTT. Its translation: CASRDNLGNSPLHF.

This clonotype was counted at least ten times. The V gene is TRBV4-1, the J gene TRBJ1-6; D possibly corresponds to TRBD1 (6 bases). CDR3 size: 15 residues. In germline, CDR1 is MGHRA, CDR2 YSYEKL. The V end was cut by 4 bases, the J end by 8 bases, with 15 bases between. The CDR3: CASSPKQGRDSPLHF. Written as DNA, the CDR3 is TGCGCCAGCAGCCCAAAACAGGGTAGGGATTCACCCCTCCACTTT.

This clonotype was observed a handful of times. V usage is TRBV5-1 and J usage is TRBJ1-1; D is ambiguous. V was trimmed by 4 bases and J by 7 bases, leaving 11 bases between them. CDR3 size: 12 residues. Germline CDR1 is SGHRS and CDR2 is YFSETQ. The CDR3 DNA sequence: TGCGCCAGCAGCGTCCCGGACGGTGAAGCTTTCTTT. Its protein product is CASSVPDGEAFF.

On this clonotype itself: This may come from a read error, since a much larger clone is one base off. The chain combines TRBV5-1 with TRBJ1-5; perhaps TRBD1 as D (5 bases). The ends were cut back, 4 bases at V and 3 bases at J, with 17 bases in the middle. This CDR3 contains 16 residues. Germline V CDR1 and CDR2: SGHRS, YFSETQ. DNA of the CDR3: TGCGCCAGCAGCCCAGGGTGGGGCGCGGTCAATCAGCCCCAGCATTTT. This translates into CASSPGWGAVNQPQHF.

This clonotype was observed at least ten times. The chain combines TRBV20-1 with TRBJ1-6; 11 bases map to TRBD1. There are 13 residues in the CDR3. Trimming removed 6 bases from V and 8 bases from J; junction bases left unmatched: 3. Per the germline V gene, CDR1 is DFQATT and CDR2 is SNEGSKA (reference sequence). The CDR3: CSAWDRGYSPLHF. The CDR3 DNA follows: TGCAGTGCCTGGGACAGGGGGTATTCACCCCTCCACTTT.

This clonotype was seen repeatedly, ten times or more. CDR3 DNA: TGTGCCATCAGTGAGTCACAGGGGCGATACACTGAAGCTTTCTTT. It encodes CAISESQGRYTEAFF. The chain has TRBV10-3 and TRBJ1-1; 7 bases are shared with TRBD1. CDR3 size: 15 residues. The V segment lost 0 bases and the J segment 3 bases; nucleotides outside the gene matches: 4. Germline lookup yields CDR1 ENHRY and CDR2 SYGVKD.

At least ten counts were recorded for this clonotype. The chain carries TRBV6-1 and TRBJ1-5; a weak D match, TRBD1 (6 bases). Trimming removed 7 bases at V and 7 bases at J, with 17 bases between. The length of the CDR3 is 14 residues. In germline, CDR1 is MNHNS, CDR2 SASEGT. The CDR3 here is CASNPTRGRQPQHF. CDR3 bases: TGTGCCAGCAACCCAACCAGGGGAAGACAGCCCCAGCATTTT.

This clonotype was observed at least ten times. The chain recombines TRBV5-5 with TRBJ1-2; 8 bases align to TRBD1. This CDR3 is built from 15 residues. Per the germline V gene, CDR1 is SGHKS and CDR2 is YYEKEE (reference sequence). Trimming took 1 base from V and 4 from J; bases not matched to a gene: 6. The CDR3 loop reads CASSLTQGAIYGYTF. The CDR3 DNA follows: TGTGCCAGCAGCTTGACTCAGGGGGCTATCTATGGCTACACCTTC.

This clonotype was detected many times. The CDR3 here is CASSRAWTGVRSSTDTQYF. CDR3 sequence (DNA): TGTGCCAGCAGTAGAGCTTGGACAGGAGTACGATCGAGCACAGATACGCAGTATTTT. The chain is built from TRBV7-6 and TRBJ2-3; 7 nucleotides align to TRBD1. CDR1 is SGHVS and CDR2 is FNYEAQ in the germline V gene. V gave up 6 bases and J gave up 0 bases; unmatched junction bases: 18. The CDR3 is 19 residues long.

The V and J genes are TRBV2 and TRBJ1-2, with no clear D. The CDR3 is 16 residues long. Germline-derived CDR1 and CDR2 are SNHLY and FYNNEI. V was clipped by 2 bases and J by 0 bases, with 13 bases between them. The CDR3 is CASSEIGVGSNYGYTF. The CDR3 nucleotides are TGTGCCAGCAGTGAAATCGGGGTAGGGTCTAACTATGGCTACACCTTC.